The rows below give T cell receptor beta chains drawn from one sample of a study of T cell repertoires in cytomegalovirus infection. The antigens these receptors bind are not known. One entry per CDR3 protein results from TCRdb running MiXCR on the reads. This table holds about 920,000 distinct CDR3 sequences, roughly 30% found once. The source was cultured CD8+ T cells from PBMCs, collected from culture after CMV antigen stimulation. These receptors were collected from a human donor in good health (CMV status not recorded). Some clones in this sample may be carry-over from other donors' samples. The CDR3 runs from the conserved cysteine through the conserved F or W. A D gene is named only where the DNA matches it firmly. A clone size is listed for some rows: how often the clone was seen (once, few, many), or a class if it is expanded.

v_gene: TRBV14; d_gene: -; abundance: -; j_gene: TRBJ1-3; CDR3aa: CASSQDGQGHFGNTIYF; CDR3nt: TGTGCCAGCAGCCAAGATGGGCAGGGGCATTTCGGAAACACCATATATTTT
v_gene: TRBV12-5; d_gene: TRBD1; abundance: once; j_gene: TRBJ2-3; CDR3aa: CASGSQPGTGLTDTQYF; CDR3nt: TGTGCTAGTGGTTCCCAACCCGGGACAGGGCTCACAGATACGCAGTATTTT
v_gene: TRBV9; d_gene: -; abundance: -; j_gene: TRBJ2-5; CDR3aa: CASSVVPTFQETQYF; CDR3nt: TGTGCCAGCAGCGTAGTCCCCACATTCCAAGAGACCCAGTACTTC
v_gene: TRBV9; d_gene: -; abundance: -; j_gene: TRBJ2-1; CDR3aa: CASSANRDHPSYNEQFF; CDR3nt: TGTGCCAGCAGCGCCAACCGGGACCACCCTTCCTACAATGAGCAGTTCTTC
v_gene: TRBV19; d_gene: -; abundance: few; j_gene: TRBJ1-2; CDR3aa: CASRAVGDGFGYTF; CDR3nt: TGTGCCAGTCGGGCTGTCGGAGACGGTTTTGGCTACACCTTC
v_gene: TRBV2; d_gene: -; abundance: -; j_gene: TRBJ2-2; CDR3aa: CASSEWATGELFF; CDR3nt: TGTGCCAGCAGTGAATGGGCTACCGGGGAGCTGTTTTTT
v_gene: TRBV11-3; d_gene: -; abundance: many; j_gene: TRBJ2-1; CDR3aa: CASSFPGPYNEQFF; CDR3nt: TGTGCCAGCAGCTTCCCGGGCCCCTACAATGAGCAGTTCTTC
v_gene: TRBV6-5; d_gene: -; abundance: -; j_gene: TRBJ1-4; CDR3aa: CASRSGNNEKLFF; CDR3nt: TGTGCCAGCAGATCAGGGAATAATGAAAAACTGTTTTTT
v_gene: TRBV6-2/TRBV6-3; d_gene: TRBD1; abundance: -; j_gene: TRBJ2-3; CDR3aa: CASNDLGTAPDTQYF; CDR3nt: TGTGCCAGCAATGATCTCGGGACAGCACCAGATACGCAGTATTTT
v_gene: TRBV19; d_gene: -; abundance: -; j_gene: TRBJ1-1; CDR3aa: CASMRGWDGGTEAFF; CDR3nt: TGTGCCAGTATGAGGGGCTGGGACGGTGGCACTGAAGCTTTCTTT
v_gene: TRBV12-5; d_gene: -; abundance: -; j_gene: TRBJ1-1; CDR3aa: CAGGFTTELRNTEAFF; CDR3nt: TGTGCTGGTGGTTTCACAACCGAACTCAGGAACACTGAAGCTTTCTTT
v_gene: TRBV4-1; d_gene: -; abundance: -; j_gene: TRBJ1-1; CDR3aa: CASSQVSDSEAFF; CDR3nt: TGCGCCAGCAGCCAGGTGAGTGACAGTGAAGCTTTCTTT
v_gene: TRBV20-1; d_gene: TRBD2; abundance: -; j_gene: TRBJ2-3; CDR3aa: CSARDWLAGAPGGTDTQYF; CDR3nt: TGCAGTGCTAGAGATTGGCTAGCGGGGGCCCCGGGGGGCACAGATACGCAGTATTTT
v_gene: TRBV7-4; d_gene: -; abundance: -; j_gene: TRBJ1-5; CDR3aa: CASSLISGPQHF; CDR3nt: TGTGCCAGCAGCTTAATTTCTGGGCCCCAGCATTTT
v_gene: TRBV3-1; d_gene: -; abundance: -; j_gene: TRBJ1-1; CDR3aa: CASSQSWGNTEAFF; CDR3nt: TGTGCCAGCAGTCAAAGTTGGGGGAACACTGAAGCTTTCTTT
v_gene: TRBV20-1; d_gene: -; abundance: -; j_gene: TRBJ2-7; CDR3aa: CSASYKTTYEQYF; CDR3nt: TGCAGTGCTAGTTACAAAACAACCTACGAGCAGTACTTC
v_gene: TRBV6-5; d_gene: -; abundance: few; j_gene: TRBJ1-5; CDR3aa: CASSYSGYGDQPQHF; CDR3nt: TGTGCCAGCAGTTACTCGGGGTATGGGGATCAGCCCCAGCATTTT
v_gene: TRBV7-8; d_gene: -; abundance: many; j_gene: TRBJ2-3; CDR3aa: CASSLTLGPTDTQYF; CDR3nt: TGTGCCAGCAGCTTAACCCTAGGACCCACAGATACGCAGTATTTT
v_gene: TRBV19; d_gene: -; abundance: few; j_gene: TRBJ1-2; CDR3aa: CASGGSYTF; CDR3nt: TGTGCCAGTGGGGGCAGCTACACCTTC
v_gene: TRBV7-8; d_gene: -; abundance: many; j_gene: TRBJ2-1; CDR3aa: CASSTQNVYSSYNEQFF; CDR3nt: TGTGCCAGCAGCACCCAGAATGTCTATAGCTCCTACAATGAGCAGTTCTTC
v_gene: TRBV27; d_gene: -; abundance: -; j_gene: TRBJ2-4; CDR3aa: CASSLLKELTKNIQYF; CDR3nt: TGTGCCAGCAGTTTGCTGAAGGAACTAACCAAAAACATTCAGTACTTC
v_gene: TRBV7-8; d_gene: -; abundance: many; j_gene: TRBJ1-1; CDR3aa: CASSLARKNTEAFF; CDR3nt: TGTGCCAGCAGCTTAGCGCGCAAGAACACTGAAGCTTTCTTT
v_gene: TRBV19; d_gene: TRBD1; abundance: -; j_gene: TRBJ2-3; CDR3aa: CASSRGPGQQTPTDTQYF; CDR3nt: TGTGCCAGTAGCCGTGGGCCGGGACAGCAAACCCCCACAGATACGCAGTATTTT
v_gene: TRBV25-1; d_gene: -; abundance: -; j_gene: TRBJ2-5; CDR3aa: CASSIGQGGQYQETQYF; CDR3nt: TGTGCCAGCAGTATCGGGCAGGGAGGTCAATACCAAGAGACCCAGTACTTC
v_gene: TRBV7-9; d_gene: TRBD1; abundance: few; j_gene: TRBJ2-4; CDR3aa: CASSPKGTGSPNIQYF; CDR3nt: TGTGCCAGCAGTCCTAAGGGGACAGGGAGTCCGAACATTCAGTACTTC
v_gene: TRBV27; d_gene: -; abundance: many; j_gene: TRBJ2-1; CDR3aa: CASSLLSSYNEQFF; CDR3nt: TGTGCCAGCAGTTTGTTGAGCTCCTACAATGAGCAGTTCTTC
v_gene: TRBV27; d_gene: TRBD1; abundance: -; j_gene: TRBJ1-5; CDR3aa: CASSLSGGSYSNQPQHF; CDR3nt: TGTGCCAGCAGTTTATCAGGGGGCTCATATAGCAATCAGCCCCAGCATTTT
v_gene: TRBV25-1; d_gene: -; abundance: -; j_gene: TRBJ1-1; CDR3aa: CASSDDGTEAFF; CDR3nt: TGTGCCAGCAGTGATGATGGAACTGAAGCTTTCTTT
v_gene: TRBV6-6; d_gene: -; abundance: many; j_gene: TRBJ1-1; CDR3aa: CASSYGLTEAFF; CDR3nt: TGTGCCAGCAGTTACGGCCTCACTGAAGCTTTCTTT
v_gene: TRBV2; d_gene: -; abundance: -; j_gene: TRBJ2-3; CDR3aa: CASSTGTSRWTDTQYF; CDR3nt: TGTGCCAGCAGTACCGGGACATCCCGGTGGACAGATACGCAGTATTTT
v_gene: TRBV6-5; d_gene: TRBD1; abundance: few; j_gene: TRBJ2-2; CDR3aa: CASSYTQDRVISTGELFF; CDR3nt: TGTGCCAGCAGTTACACACAGGACAGGGTAATTTCCACCGGGGAGCTGTTTTTT
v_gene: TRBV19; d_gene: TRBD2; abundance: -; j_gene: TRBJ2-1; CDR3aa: CASSIPLAGEYNEQFF; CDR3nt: TGTGCCAGTAGTATCCCACTAGCGGGGGAATACAATGAGCAGTTCTTC
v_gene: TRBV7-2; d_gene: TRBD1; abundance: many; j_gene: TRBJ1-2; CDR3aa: CASSLPTGARDGYTF; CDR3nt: TGTGCCAGCAGCTTGCCGACAGGGGCGCGAGATGGCTACACCTTC
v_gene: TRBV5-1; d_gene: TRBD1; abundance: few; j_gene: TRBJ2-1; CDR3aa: CASSHGQGANNEQFF; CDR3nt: TGCGCCAGCAGCCACGGACAGGGGGCAAACAATGAGCAGTTCTTC
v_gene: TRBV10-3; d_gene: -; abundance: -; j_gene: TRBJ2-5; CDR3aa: CAISEQQETQYF; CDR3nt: TGTGCCATCAGTGAACAGCAAGAGACCCAGTACTTC
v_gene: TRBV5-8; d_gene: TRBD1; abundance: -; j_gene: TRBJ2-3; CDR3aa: CASSLAWDRATDTQYF; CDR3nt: TGTGCCAGCAGCTTGGCTTGGGACAGGGCGACAGATACGCAGTATTTT
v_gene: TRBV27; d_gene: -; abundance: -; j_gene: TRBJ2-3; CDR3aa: CASSLLWPPDTDTQYF; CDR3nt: TGTGCCAGCAGTTTATTGTGGCCGCCCGACACAGATACGCAGTATTTT
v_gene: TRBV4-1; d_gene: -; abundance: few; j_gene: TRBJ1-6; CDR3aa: CASSTTASSYNSPLHF; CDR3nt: TGTGCCAGCAGCACAACGGCCAGCTCCTATAATTCACCCCTCCACTTT
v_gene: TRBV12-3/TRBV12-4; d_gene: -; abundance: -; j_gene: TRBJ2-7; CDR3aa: CVSSLGRGRSYEQYF; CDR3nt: TGTGTCAGCAGTTTAGGGAGGGGGCGGTCCTACGAGCAGTACTTC
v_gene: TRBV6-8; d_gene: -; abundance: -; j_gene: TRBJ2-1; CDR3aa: CATTGLGWDEQFF; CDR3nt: TGTGCCACTACAGGGCTAGGGTGGGATGAGCAGTTCTTC
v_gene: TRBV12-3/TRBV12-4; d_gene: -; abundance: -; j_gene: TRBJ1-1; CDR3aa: CASSPFSLTANTEAFF; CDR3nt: TGTGCCAGCAGTCCTTTTAGTTTGACAGCGAACACTGAAGCTTTCTTT
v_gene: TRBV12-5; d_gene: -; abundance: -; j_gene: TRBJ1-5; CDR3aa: CASGHRAENQPQHF; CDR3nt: TGTGCTAGTGGCCACAGGGCGGAAAACCAGCCCCAGCATTTT
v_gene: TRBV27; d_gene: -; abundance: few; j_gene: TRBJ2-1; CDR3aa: CASSLFQGTINEQFF; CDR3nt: TGTGCCAGCAGTTTATTCCAGGGGACAATCAATGAGCAGTTCTTC
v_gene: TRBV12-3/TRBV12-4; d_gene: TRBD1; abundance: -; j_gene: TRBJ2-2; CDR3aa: CASTVRRDRDLNTGELFF; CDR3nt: TGTGCCAGCACCGTCCGCCGGGACAGGGACTTGAACACCGGGGAGCTGTTTTTT
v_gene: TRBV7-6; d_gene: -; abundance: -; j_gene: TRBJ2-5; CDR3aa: CASSLEGQAQETQYF; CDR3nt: TGTGCCAGCAGCTTAGAGGGGCAGGCCCAAGAGACCCAGTACTTC
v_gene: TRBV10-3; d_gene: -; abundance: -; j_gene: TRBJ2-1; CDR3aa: CDISEKRRDGANEQFF; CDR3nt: TGTGACATCAGTGAAAAGAGGAGGGATGGGGCCAATGAGCAGTTCTTC
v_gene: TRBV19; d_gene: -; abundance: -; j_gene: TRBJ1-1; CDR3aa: CASSIDRKGRNTEAFF; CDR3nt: TGTGCCAGTAGTATAGATCGTAAGGGGAGGAACACTGAAGCTTTCTTT
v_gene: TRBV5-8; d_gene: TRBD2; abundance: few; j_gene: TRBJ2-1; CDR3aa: CASSLGTKAGGPWNEQFF; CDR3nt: TGTGCCAGCAGCTTGGGAACTAAAGCGGGGGGGCCTTGGAATGAGCAGTTCTTC